This passage covers 6 T cell receptor beta chains from one sample sequenced in a study of T cell responses to AZD1222 COVID-19 vaccine. The repertoire was sequenced with immunoSEQ multiplex PCR; TCRdb's copy has only in-frame clones and lacks some. The table has about 120,000 clones, roughly 87% seen once. This material consisted of peripheral blood, taken 28 days after the second AZD1222 dose. The receptors were gathered from an adult who received the AZD1222 COVID-19 vaccine.

The chain uses TRBV5-6 and TRBJ2-7; D is ambiguous. Germline CDR1 SGHDT, CDR2 YYEEEE. The CDR3 extends over 15 amino acids. V was clipped by 2 bases and J by 3 bases, with 15 bases between them. The CDR3 DNA sequence: TGTGCCAGCAGCTTTGTTGGCCGGTTAAACTACGAGCAGTACTTC. Protein sequence: CASSFVGRLNYEQYF. The entire variable domain, with the rest obtained from reference TRBV5-6 and TRBJ2-7, is as follows: DAGVTQSPTHLIKTRGQQVTLRCSPKSGHDTVSWYQQALGQGPQFIFQYYEEEERQRGNFPDRFSGHQFPNYSSELNVNALLLGDSALYLCASSFVGRLNYEQYFGPGTRLTVT.

This clone was counted a single time. The chain carries TRBV18 and TRBJ1-3; 9 bases map to TRBD1. Trimming took 3 bases from V and 4 from J; bases not matched to a gene: 7. Germline CDR1 reads KGHSH; CDR2 reads LQKENI. The CDR3 covers 16 residues. The CDR3 region has the DNA TGTGCCAGCTCACCGGACAGGGGTGGAACGGGAAACACCATATATTTT. Amino acid sequence: CASSPDRGGTGNTIYF.

The chain carries TRBV24-1 and TRBJ2-1; maybe TRBD2 (7 bases). The CDR3 spans 13 residues. The V end lost 9 bases, the J end lost 8 bases, and 16 bases lay between the germline ends. From germline, CDR1 is KGHDR and CDR2 SFDVKD. In DNA, the CDR3 is TGTGCCACCGAGGGGGGGGCCACAGATGAGCAGTTCTTC. Protein product: CATEGGATDEQFF.

This chain connects TRBV28 to TRBJ1-5; the D is unclear. Per the germline V gene, CDR1 is MDHEN and CDR2 is SYDVKM. Trimming shortened V by 3 bases and J by 2 bases, and 8 bases separated the two germline ends. The CDR3 covers 14 residues. The CDR3 spells CASSFDSRNQPQHF. In DNA, the CDR3 is TGTGCCAGCAGTTTTGATTCCCGCAATCAGCCCCAGCATTTT.

The CDR3 DNA follows: TGTGCCAGCAGTGAATATTGGACAGGGTTTGGGAACACTGAAGCTTTCTTT. Its translation: CASSEYWTGFGNTEAFF. This chain links TRBV6-1 with TRBJ1-1; the match to TRBD1 covers 8 bases. The V segment lost 2 bases and the J segment 1 base; nucleotides outside the gene matches: 9. This CDR3 comprises 17 residues. CDR1 MNHNS and CDR2 SASEGT come from the germline V gene.

V and J are TRBV4-1 and TRBJ2-3; 13 nucleotides line up with TRBD2. Germline CDR1 reads MGHRA; CDR2 reads YSYEKL. The CDR3 sequence is 18 residues long. The V segment lost 3 bases and the J segment 4 bases; nucleotides outside the gene matches: 10. CDR3 protein: CASSQETSGGQVADTQYF. CDR3 sequence (DNA): TGCGCCAGCAGCCAGGAGACTAGCGGGGGGCAAGTAGCAGATACGCAGTATTTT.